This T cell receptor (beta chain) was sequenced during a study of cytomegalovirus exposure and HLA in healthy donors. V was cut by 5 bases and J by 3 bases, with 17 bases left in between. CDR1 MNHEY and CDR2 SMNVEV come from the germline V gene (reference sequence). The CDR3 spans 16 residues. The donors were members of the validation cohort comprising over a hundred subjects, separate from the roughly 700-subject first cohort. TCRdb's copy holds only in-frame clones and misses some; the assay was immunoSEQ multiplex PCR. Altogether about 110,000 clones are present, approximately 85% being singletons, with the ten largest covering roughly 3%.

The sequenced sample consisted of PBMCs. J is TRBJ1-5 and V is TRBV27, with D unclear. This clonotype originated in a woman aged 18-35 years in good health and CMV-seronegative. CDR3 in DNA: TGTGCCAGCAGTCCCCGAACGCCGGTTATCAATCAGCCCCAGCATTTT. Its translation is CASSPRTPVINQPQHF.